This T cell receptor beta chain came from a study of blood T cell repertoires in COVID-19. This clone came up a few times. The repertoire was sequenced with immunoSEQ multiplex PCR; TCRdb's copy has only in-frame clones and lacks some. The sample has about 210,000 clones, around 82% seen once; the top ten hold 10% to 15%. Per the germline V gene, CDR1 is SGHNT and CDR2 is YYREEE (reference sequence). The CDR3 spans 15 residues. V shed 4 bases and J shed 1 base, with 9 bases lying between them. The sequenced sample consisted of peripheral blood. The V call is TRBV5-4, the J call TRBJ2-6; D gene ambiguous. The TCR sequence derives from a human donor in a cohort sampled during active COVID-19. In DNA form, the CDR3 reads TGTGCCAGCAGCGCAAGAGCTTCTGGGGCCAACGTCCTGACTTTC. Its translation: CASSARASGANVLTF.